This is a list of T cell receptor beta chains from one sample in a study of T cells after posttransplantation cyclophosphamide. Libraries were prepared by immunoSEQ multiplex PCR; TCRdb keeps only in-frame clonotypes and omits some of them. This repertoire holds more than 8,500 clones, and none appear only once. The sequences come from PBMCs, collected around 350 days after allogeneic stem cell transplant with posttransplant cyclophosphamide. These TCRs come from a male patient aged 45-60 years who received an allogeneic stem cell transplant from a related donor and was CMV-positive. Some T cells may possibly be graft donor cells. The CDR3 runs from the conserved cysteine through the conserved F or W. D genes are given only for firm matches. A row's size may be missing; if present it is once, few, many or a size class.

d_call	v_call	j_call	clone_size	cdr3_nt	cdr3_aa
TRBD2	TRBV9	TRBJ2-1	many	TGTGCCAGCAGCCTAGGACTAGGGAGGGTTCTAAGCTCCTACAATGAGCAGTTCTTC	CASSLGLGRVLSSYNEQFF
TRBD1	TRBV5-1	TRBJ2-7	many	TGCGCCAGCAGGGCGGACAGGGTAAGGTACGAGCAGTACTTC	CASRADRVRYEQYF
TRBD1	TRBV30	TRBJ1-2	many	TGTGCCTGCGCTCGGGACAGGCCACGGGGAAACTATGGCTACACCTTC	CACARDRPRGNYGYTF
.	TRBV11-1	TRBJ2-3	many	TGTGCCAGCAGCTTTCTCCTTCTAGGAGATACGCAGTATTTT	CASSFLLLGDTQYF
.	TRBV6-1	TRBJ2-7	many	TGTGCCAGCAGTGAACAGGGAGGAGACGTCTACGAGCAGTACTTC	CASSEQGGDVYEQYF
.	TRBV6-5	TRBJ2-1	medium-sized	TGTGCCAGCAGTTACGGGGCAGCCTACAATGAGCAGTTCTTC	CASSYGAAYNEQFF
.	TRBV7-3	TRBJ2-1	many	TGTGCCAGCAGCTTTAGGAGGGGCGATGAGCAGTTCTTC	CASSFRRGDEQFF
TRBD2	TRBV2	TRBJ2-1	many	TGTGCCAGCAGTGAAAGAAGCGGGAGGGGGAATGAGCAGTTCTTC	CASSERSGRGNEQFF
.	TRBV7-9	TRBJ1-3	many	TGTGCCAGCAGCTTAGGTCGCTCTGGAAACACCATATATTTT	CASSLGRSGNTIYF
TRBD2	TRBV4-2	TRBJ2-3	medium-sized	TGTGCCAGCAGCCAATCGACTAGCGGGTCGCAGTATTTT	CASSQSTSGSQYF
.	TRBV2	TRBJ1-1	many	TGTGCCAGCAGTGAAGATTCTACAGGCCTGCCCTTT	CASSEDSTGLPF
TRBD2	TRBV9	TRBJ2-5	many	TGTGCCAGCAGCGCTACTAGCGGGAGGATGGAGACCCAGTACTTC	CASSATSGRMETQYF
TRBD1	TRBV6-1	TRBJ1-1	many	TGTGCCGAACAGGGGAGAAACACTGAAGCTTTCTTT	CAEQGRNTEAFF
.	TRBV11-2	TRBJ1-2	many	TGTGCCAGCAGCTTAACGACAGCAGCCTATGGCTACACCTTC	CASSLTTAAYGYTF
TRBD1	TRBV7-2	TRBJ1-1	many	TGTGCCAGCAGCTTATATCCGGGACAGGGTTCGATAGCTTTCTTT	CASSLYPGQGSIAFF
.	TRBV21-1	TRBJ2-3	many	TGTGCCAGCAGCACCCAACCGGGACAGGGGGTCCCAGATACGCAGTATTTT	CASSTQPGQGVPDTQYF
TRBD2	TRBV19	TRBJ2-7	many	TGTGCCACCCTAAGGGGACTAGCGGACTCCTACGAGCAGTACTTC	CATLRGLADSYEQYF
.	TRBV13	TRBJ2-5	many	TGTGCCAGCAGCTTCGACTCGGCCGGGGGAGAGACCCAGTACTTC	CASSFDSAGGETQYF
.	TRBV6-5	TRBJ2-3	many	TGTGCCAGCCGTATCGGACAGACGATAGATACGCAGTATTTT	CASRIGQTIDTQYF
.	TRBV9	TRBJ1-4	many	TGTGCCAGCAGCCCCGGGGCGGGAGGGGTTGAAAAACTGTTTTTT	CASSPGAGGVEKLFF
.	TRBV2	TRBJ1-1	many	TGTGCCAGCAATGGCGCGCGGGGAAGGTTGAACACTGAAGCTTTCTTT	CASNGARGRLNTEAFF
TRBD1	TRBV27	TRBJ1-5	few	TGTGCCAGCAGTTCCACACAGGGGGGAGGCAATCAGCCCCAGCATTTT	CASSSTQGGGNQPQHF
.	TRBV6-7	TRBJ2-2	.	TGTGCCAGCAGTTACTCGAAGGGAAAACTGAGAATCGAACACCGGGGAGCTGTTTTT	CASSYSKGKLRIEHRGAVF
TRBD2	TRBV6-1	TRBJ2-7	many	TGTGCCAGCAGTGAAGCCCTGAGGACTAGCGGGGTGTACGAGCAGTACTTC	CASSEALRTSGVYEQYF
.	TRBV28	TRBJ2-7	many	TGTGCCAGCAGTTCTGACAGCGTTCCCAATTACGAGCAGTACTTC	CASSSDSVPNYEQYF
.	TRBV10-3	TRBJ1-2	many	TGTGCCATCAGACGCAACGGAGGGCCAACGGATGGCTACACCTTC	CAIRRNGGPTDGYTF
TRBD1	TRBV18	TRBJ2-3	many	TGTGCCAGCTCACCACCGTGGCAGGGGGATTTTGATACGCAGTATTTT	CASSPPWQGDFDTQYF
.	TRBV7-6	TRBJ1-1	many	TGTGCCAGCAGCTTAGACCTAATGAACACTGAAGCTTTCTTT	CASSLDLMNTEAFF
.	TRBV11-2	TRBJ1-1	medium-sized	TGTGCCAGCAGCTTATTCAGGGGCAGCACTGAAGCTTTCTTT	CASSLFRGSTEAFF
TRBD2	TRBV5-4	TRBJ2-7	medium-sized	TGTGCCAGCAGCTTGGGAGAGAATCCGGGACTATACTACGAGCAGTACTTC	CASSLGENPGLYYEQYF
TRBD1	TRBV7-9	TRBJ2-7	many	TGTGCCAGCAGCTTATTTAAACAGGGGGCAAAACGCGAGCAGTACTTC	CASSLFKQGAKREQYF
TRBD1	TRBV6-6	TRBJ1-5	many	TGTGCCAGCAGTGACGACAGGGTGCAAAATCAGCCCCAGCATTTT	CASSDDRVQNQPQHF
.	TRBV7-9	TRBJ1-1	medium-sized	TGTGCCAGCAGCTTAGGGACAGCTAATGCCGCTAACACTGAAGCTTTCTTT	CASSLGTANAANTEAFF
TRBD2	TRBV19	TRBJ2-1	few	TGTGCCAGTAGTCCAAGACTAGCGGGAGAGATTGAGCAGTTCTTC	CASSPRLAGEIEQFF
.	TRBV19	TRBJ1-5	many	TGTGCCAGTAGTGCGTCAAGGGGTAGCAATCAGCCCCAGCATTTT	CASSASRGSNQPQHF
TRBD2	TRBV6-6	TRBJ2-1	many	TGTGCCAGCAGAAAGATAGCGGGGGGGCTTGATGAGCAGTTCTTC	CASRKIAGGLDEQFF
.	TRBV5-1	TRBJ1-4	many	TGCGCCAGCACGATGTCAGGGGCAGTAGATGAAAAACTGTTTTTT	CASTMSGAVDEKLFF
.	TRBV30	TRBJ2-7	many	TGTGCCTGGAGTGTGTCCAGTTTCTCCTACGAGCAGTACTTC	CAWSVSSFSYEQYF